This T cell receptor beta chain was identified during a study of CD4 T cells in relation to SARS-CoV-2 and coronaviruses. Study-wide context: TCR beta CDR3s were sequenced after roughly nine-day antigen culture of PBMCs. The HLA restriction of the shared crossreactive spike epitopes was mapped.

Assay used: immunoSEQ multiplex PCR; TCRdb lists only in-frame clones, some missing. Found here are about 37,000 clones, around 82% of them singletons; the top ten hold over 4%. Points on this clone: Its cognate antigen is unknown.

Sequencing was carried out using naive CD4+ T cells from PBMCs, cultured in vitro. Subset indicated: naive CD4+ T cells isolated by negative enrichment. The clonotype was recovered from an adult with COVID-19.

The CDR3 here is CSASRYAGLILAGAYEQYF. In DNA form, the CDR3 reads TGCAGTGCTAGTAGGTACGCTGGCCTTATCCTAGCGGGAGCCTACGAGCAGTACTTC. The chain is built from TRBV20-1 and TRBJ2-7, with 10 bases matching TRBD2. The V gene end was trimmed by 3 bases and the J gene end by 2 bases; junction bases not matched to a gene: 19. The CDR3 sequence is 19 residues long. Germline lookup yields CDR1 DFQATT and CDR2 SNEGSKA (reference sequence).